Listed below are T cell receptor beta chains from one sample, sequenced in a study of blood T cells in healthy people across ages. TCRdb used MiXCR to reprocess the 5' RACE reads, holding one entry per CDR3 protein. This sample has fewer than 900,000 distinct CDR3 sequences, with roughly two fifths found just once. Sequences were obtained from blood. The origin of the receptors is a woman in her sixties in good health. Each CDR3 is given with its conserved first and last residue. The order of the fields is J gene, D gene, clone size, V gene, CDR3 protein, CDR3 DNA. D genes are given only for firm matches. Size values are once, few and many counts, or a class for expanded clones, and some rows have none.

J: TRBJ1-6; D: NA; size: NA; V: TRBV6-1; CDR3: CASSEGWPGAYNSPLHF; DNA: TGTGCCAGCAGTGAAGGGTGGCCAGGGGCCTATAATTCACCCCTCCACTTT
J: TRBJ2-7; D: NA; size: many; V: TRBV10-3; CDR3: CAISESTRYEQYF; DNA: TGTGCCATCAGTGAGTCGACTAGGTACGAGCAGTACTTC
J: TRBJ2-5; D: NA; size: many; V: TRBV5-1; CDR3: CASSLGKETQYF; DNA: TGTGCCAGCAGTCTAGGAAAAGAGACCCAGTACTTC
J: TRBJ2-4; D: NA; size: NA; V: TRBV14; CDR3: CASSRDEWGTRQYF; DNA: TGTGCCAGCAGCCGAGATGAATGGGGGACAAGGCAGTACTTC
J: TRBJ1-2; D: TRBD1; size: NA; V: TRBV25-1; CDR3: CASSELDRVLGNGYTF; DNA: TGTGCCAGCAGTGAATTGGACAGGGTATTGGGTAATGGCTACACCTTC
J: TRBJ2-1; D: NA; size: many; V: TRBV29-1; CDR3: CSVETVAGAFGYNEQFF; DNA: TGCAGCGTTGAAACGGTTGCGGGGGCTTTCGGGTACAATGAGCAGTTCTTC
J: TRBJ2-5; D: TRBD1; size: few; V: TRBV20-1; CDR3: CSALKGARETQYF; DNA: TGCAGTGCTCTAAAGGGGGCGCGAGAGACCCAGTACTTC
J: TRBJ2-3; D: TRBD2; size: once; V: TRBV10-3; CDR3: CAISERPGSGRTDTQYF; DNA: TGTGCCATCAGTGAGAGGCCGGGCAGCGGGAGAACAGATACGCAGTATTTT
J: TRBJ2-5; D: NA; size: many; V: TRBV29-1; CDR3: CSVEGQPFQETQYF; DNA: TGCAGCGTTGAAGGGCAGCCTTTCCAAGAGACCCAGTACTTC
J: TRBJ1-5; D: NA; size: once; V: TRBV6-6; CDR3: CASSPIEGIQHQPQHF; DNA: TGTGCCAGCAGTCCGATCGAAGGGATTCAACATCAGCCCCAGCATTTT
J: TRBJ2-1; D: TRBD2; size: NA; V: TRBV20-1; CDR3: CSAWTSAHNEQFF; DNA: TGCAGTGCATGGACTAGCGCCCACAATGAGCAGTTCTTC
J: TRBJ2-4; D: NA; size: NA; V: TRBV14; CDR3: CASSQDPRGGNIQYF; DNA: TGTGCCAGCAGCCAAGACCCCCGAGGGGGGAACATTCAGTACTTC
J: TRBJ2-3; D: TRBD2; size: few; V: TRBV6-2/TRBV6-3; CDR3: CASRTSDTDTQYF; DNA: TGTGCCAGTCGGACTAGCGACACAGATACGCAGTATTTT
J: TRBJ2-2; D: TRBD2; size: NA; V: TRBV9; CDR3: CASSGTSGAVTGELFF; DNA: TGTGCCAGCAGCGGGACTAGCGGGGCAGTCACCGGGGAGCTGTTTTTT
J: TRBJ2-7; D: TRBD2; size: NA; V: TRBV4-2; CDR3: CASSQRTSGASYEQYF; DNA: TGTGCCAGCAGCCAACGGACTAGCGGGGCCTCCTACGAGCAGTACTTC
J: TRBJ2-7; D: NA; size: many; V: TRBV3-1; CDR3: CASSQDRQSYEQYF; DNA: TGTGCCAGCAGCCAAGATCGACAGTCCTACGAGCAGTACTTC
J: TRBJ2-6; D: NA; size: many; V: TRBV20-1; CDR3: CSASPTSGVGANVLTF; DNA: TGCAGTGCTAGCCCCACCTCAGGGGTCGGGGCCAACGTCCTGACTTTC
J: TRBJ2-1; D: TRBD2; size: many; V: TRBV29-1; CDR3: CSVRGGGLYNEQFF; DNA: TGCAGCGTAAGGGGCGGGGGGCTCTACAATGAGCAGTTCTTC
J: TRBJ2-1; D: TRBD2; size: NA; V: TRBV4-2; CDR3: CASSQEGTSADSEQFF; DNA: TGTGCCAGCAGCCAAGAGGGGACTAGCGCCGACAGTGAGCAGTTCTTC
J: TRBJ1-1; D: TRBD1; size: NA; V: TRBV6-1; CDR3: CASSRNQGEEAFF; DNA: TGTGCCAGCAGCAGAAATCAGGGGGAGGAAGCTTTCTTT
J: TRBJ1-2; D: TRBD1; size: NA; V: TRBV9; CDR3: CASSEDRVREGYIF; DNA: TGTGCCAGCAGCGAAGACAGGGTACGGGAAGGCTACATCTTC
J: TRBJ1-2; D: NA; size: NA; V: TRBV29-1; CDR3: CSVARTAYGYTF; DNA: TGCAGCGTTGCCCGGACGGCGTATGGCTACACCTTC
J: TRBJ1-1; D: NA; size: NA; V: TRBV28; CDR3: CASSDSAGQGTEAFF; DNA: TGTGCCAGCAGCGATTCGGCAGGGCAAGGGACTGAAGCTTTCTTT
J: TRBJ2-3; D: TRBD2; size: NA; V: TRBV20-1; CDR3: CSAKLAGDTQYF; DNA: TGCAGTGCTAAACTAGCGGGAGATACGCAGTATTTT
J: TRBJ2-5; D: NA; size: NA; V: TRBV20-1; CDR3: CSARAPFGRSSEETQYF; DNA: TGCAGTGCTAGAGCACCGTTTGGTAGGTCTAGCGAAGAGACCCAGTACTTC
J: TRBJ2-5; D: TRBD2; size: NA; V: TRBV9; CDR3: CASSASGMSETQYF; DNA: TGTGCCAGCAGCGCGAGCGGGATGTCGGAGACCCAGTACTTC
J: TRBJ2-7; D: NA; size: NA; V: TRBV2; CDR3: CASSDTFSYEQYF; DNA: TGTGCCAGCAGTGATACCTTCTCCTACGAGCAGTACTTC
J: TRBJ1-4; D: NA; size: NA; V: TRBV7-8; CDR3: CASSPAGPSGNEKLFF; DNA: TGTGCCAGCAGCCCAGCGGGGCCCAGCGGGAATGAAAAACTGTTTTTT